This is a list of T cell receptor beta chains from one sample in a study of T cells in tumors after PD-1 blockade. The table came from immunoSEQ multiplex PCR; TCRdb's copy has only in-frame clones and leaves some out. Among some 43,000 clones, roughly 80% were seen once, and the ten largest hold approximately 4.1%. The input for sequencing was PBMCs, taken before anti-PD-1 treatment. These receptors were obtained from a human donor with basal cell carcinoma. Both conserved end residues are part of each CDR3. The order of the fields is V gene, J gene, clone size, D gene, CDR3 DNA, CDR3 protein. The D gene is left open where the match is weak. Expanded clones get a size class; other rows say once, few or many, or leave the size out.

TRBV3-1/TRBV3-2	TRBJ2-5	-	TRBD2	TGTGCCAGCAGCCAGGGGCAATACAGCGGGGGGGTTGGCGCCCAGTACTTC	CASSQGQYSGGVGAQYF
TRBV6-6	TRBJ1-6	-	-	TGTGCCAGCAGCCTACAGGGCGGAGGTAATTCACCCCTCCACTTT	CASSLQGGGNSPLHF
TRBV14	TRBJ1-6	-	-	TGTGCCAGCAGCCAAGGATTGGGGTTTTGGAATAATTCACCCCTCCACTTT	CASSQGLGFWNNSPLHF
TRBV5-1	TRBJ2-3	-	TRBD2	TGCGCCAGCAGCTTGGGAGTCGCGGGGGGGGCCGATGATACGCAGTATTTT	CASSLGVAGGADDTQYF
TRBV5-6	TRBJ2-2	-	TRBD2	TGTGCCAGCAGCTTGGTGGGTATGTGGCTAGCGGAGAACACCGGGGAGCTGTTTTTT	CASSLVGMWLAENTGELFF
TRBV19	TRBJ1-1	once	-	TGTGCCAGTAGTATCACCCCGGGACCAGCTGAAGCTTTCTTT	CASSITPGPAEAFF
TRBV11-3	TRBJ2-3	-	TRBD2	TGTGCCAGCAGCGTCAGCTTTTCAAGCGGGGGCACAGATACGCAGTATTTT	CASSVSFSSGGTDTQYF
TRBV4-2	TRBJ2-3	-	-	TGTGCCAGCAGCCCTTTAGCGGATTCTAGCACAGATACGCAGTATTTT	CASSPLADSSTDTQYF
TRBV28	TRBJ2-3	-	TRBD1	TGTGCCAGCAGCCGACAGGGAACTAGCACAGATACGCAGTATTTT	CASSRQGTSTDTQYF
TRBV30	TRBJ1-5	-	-	TGTGCCTGGAGTTCATCGACGGGGACTCAGCCCCAGCATTTT	CAWSSSTGTQPQHF
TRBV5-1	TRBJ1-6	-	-	TGCGCCAGCAGCTTGGAAGGACGGATTAATTCACCCCTCCACTTT	CASSLEGRINSPLHF
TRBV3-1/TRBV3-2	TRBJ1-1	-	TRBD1	TGTGCCAGCAGCCAAGATCTTACAGGGGAAGTAAACACTGAAGCTTTCTTT	CASSQDLTGEVNTEAFF
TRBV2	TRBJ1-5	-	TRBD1	TGTGCCAGCAAGGAGACAGGGATCCTCTATCAGCCCCAGCATTTT	CASKETGILYQPQHF
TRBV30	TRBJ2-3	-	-	TGTGCCTGGAGTGTACGCGGGACCGGGCGAGATACGCAGTATTTT	CAWSVRGTGRDTQYF
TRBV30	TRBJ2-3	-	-	TGTGCCTGGAGAGGGACAGATACGCAGTATTTT	CAWRGTDTQYF
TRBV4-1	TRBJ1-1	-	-	TGCGCCAGCAGCCGACCGGGGCCTGAAGCTTTCTTT	CASSRPGPEAFF
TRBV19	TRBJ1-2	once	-	TGTGCCAGTAGTATGGAAAGGAAAAGGGTCTATGGCTACACCTTC	CASSMERKRVYGYTF
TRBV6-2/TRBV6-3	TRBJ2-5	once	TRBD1	TGTGCCAGCAGCCCGACAGGGACGAGGACCCAGTACTTC	CASSPTGTRTQYF
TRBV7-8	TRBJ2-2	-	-	TGTGCCAGCAGCCCAAGGACAGTGAACACCGGGGAGCTGTTTTTT	CASSPRTVNTGELFF
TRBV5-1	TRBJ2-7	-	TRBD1	TGCGCCAGCAGCTTTTCGACCCGGGACAGATACTACGAGCAGTACTTC	CASSFSTRDRYYEQYF
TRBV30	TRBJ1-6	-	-	TGTGCCTGGAGTGTGCGTGTGGACGCAAATTCACCCCTCCACTTT	CAWSVRVDANSPLHF
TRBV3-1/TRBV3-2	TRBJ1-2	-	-	TGTGCCAGCAGCCAGGGGGCGGCCCACTATGGCTACACCTTC	CASSQGAAHYGYTF
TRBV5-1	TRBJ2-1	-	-	TGCGCCAGCAGTCCCTCCCCGGATCATGAGCAGTTCTTC	CASSPSPDHEQFF
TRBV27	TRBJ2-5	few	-	TGTGCCAGCAGTTTCTCGGCAGGGGTCGAGACCCAGTACTTC	CASSFSAGVETQYF
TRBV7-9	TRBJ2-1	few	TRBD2	TGTGCCAGCAGCGAACGGAGACTAGCGGGGGACAATGAGCAGTTCTTC	CASSERRLAGDNEQFF
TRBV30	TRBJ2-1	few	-	TGTGCCGGAGGGGAGGCCAATGAGCAGTTCTTC	CAGGEANEQFF
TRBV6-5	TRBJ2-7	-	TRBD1	TGTGCCAGCCGAGGGACGGGACAGGGCTACGAGCAGTACTTC	CASRGTGQGYEQYF